These 25 T cell receptor beta chains share one sample of origin, sequenced in a study of blood T cell repertoires in COVID-19. Assay: immunoSEQ multiplex PCR; the TCRdb copy retains only in-frame clones and omits some. The sample consists of 70,000 to 90,000 clones, around 78% of them appearing once. Sequenced sample: peripheral blood. These receptors were obtained from a woman older than 75 with acute or convalescent COVID-19.

This chain links TRBV11-3 with TRBJ1-2, with D possibly being TRBD1 (6 bases). Trimming cost V 1 base and J 8 bases, with 17 bases left between them. This CDR3 comprises 15 residues. CDR1 is SGHNT, CDR2 YENEEA, per germline. The CDR3 spells CASSLVAGGASGYTF. The DNA for the CDR3 is TGTGCCAGCAGCTTAGTAGCTGGGGGCGCTTCGGGCTACACCTTC.

A note on this clone: Within the sample, other DNA sequences also encode this same CDR3. The chain has TRBV12-3 or TRBV12-4 and TRBJ1-2; tentatively, D is TRBD1 (6 bases). There are 13 residues in the CDR3. Between the trimmed V and J ends, which lost 1 base and 5 bases, there was a span of 8 bases. CDR3 in DNA: TGTGCCAGCAGTTTAGGTACAGGGTATGGCTACACCTTC. It translates to CASSLGTGYGYTF.

The J gene is TRBJ1-4, the V gene TRBV7-9, with 9 bases matching TRBD1. This CDR3 is 14 amino acids long. Looked up from germline, CDR1 is SEHNR and CDR2 is FQNEAQ (reference sequence). With 6 bases clipped from V and 5 bases from J, the junction kept 4 bases outside the gene matches. The CDR3 region has the DNA TGTGCCAGCAGTAAAGGACAGGGGAATGAAAAACTGTTTTTT. It translates to CASSKGQGNEKLFF.

The chain carries TRBV19 and TRBJ2-1, with 12 bases aligning to TRBD2. V dropped 5 bases and J dropped 7; count of bases not matched to a gene: 15. The V gene's germline CDR1 is LNHDA and CDR2 SQIVND (reference sequence). The CDR3 is 18 amino acids. CDR3 DNA: TGTGCCAGTAGTGTCCCGGGCCGACTAGCGGGAGTTTCGAATGAGCAGTTCTTC. Translation gives CASSVPGRLAGVSNEQFF.

This chain links TRBV15 with TRBJ2-7, with no clear D. Trimming stripped 3 bases from V and 0 bases from J, with 15 bases between. Per the germline V gene, CDR1 is LNHNV and CDR2 is YYDKDF (reference sequence). The CDR3 length is 16 residues. The CDR3 nucleotides are TGTGCCACCAGCAGGGCGGAAGGTTTCAGCTCCTACGAGCAGTACTTC. The encoded protein is CATSRAEGFSSYEQYF.

This clone has just one count. The chain carries TRBV19 and TRBJ1-5; a weak D match, TRBD1 (6 bases). The CDR3 covers 13 residues. Trimming stripped 7 bases from V and 3 bases from J, with 10 bases between. The germline gives CDR1 LNHDA, CDR2 SQIVND (reference sequence). The CDR3 DNA is TGTGCCAGTAATTTGGGGGCCAATCAGCCCCAGCATTTT. It translates to CASNLGANQPQHF.

This clone has only one observation. This chain links TRBV5-4 with TRBJ1-2, with 12 bases identical to TRBD1. The germline CDR1 and CDR2 sequences are SGHNT and YYREEE (reference sequence). V gave up 4 bases and J gave up 8 bases; unmatched junction bases: 12. CDR3 length equals 16 residues. The CDR3 sequence: CASSTAPPGQGAGYTF. For the CDR3, the DNA is TGTGCCAGCAGCACCGCCCCGCCGGGACAGGGGGCCGGCTACACCTTC.

This chain links TRBV7-9 with TRBJ2-3, with 7 bases aligning to TRBD2. In germline, CDR1 is SEHNR, CDR2 FQNEAQ (reference sequence). The CDR3 is 15 amino acids. The V and J ends lost 0 bases and 0 bases, in that order; junction bases with no gene match: 0. DNA of the CDR3: TGTGCCAGCAGCTTAGCCGGGGGGAGCACAGATACGCAGTATTTT. It translates to CASSLAGGSTDTQYF.

This clone was observed once. The V and J genes are TRBV5-1 and TRBJ2-1; weak D call: TRBD1 (6 bases). The germline gives CDR1 SGHRS, CDR2 YFSETQ. V lost 4 bases and J 4 bases, leaving 12 bases between the germline ends. The CDR3 sequence is 14 residues long. The CDR3 region is CASSPLQGYNEQFF. In nucleotides, the CDR3 is TGCGCCAGCAGCCCACTTCAGGGGTACAATGAGCAGTTCTTC. The full variable domain, in which reference TRBV5-1 and TRBJ2-1 provide the parts outside the CDR3, is KAGVTQTPRYLIKTRGQQVTLSCSPISGHRSVSWYQQTPGQGLQFLFEYFSETQRNKGNFPGRFSGRQFSNSRSEMNVSTLELGDSALYLCASSPLQGYNEQFFGPGTRLTVL.

V gene TRBV30 combines with J gene TRBJ1-1, with D unclear. The length of the CDR3 is 14 residues. With 0 bases removed from V and 4 bases from J, the gap between germline ends came to 12 bases. Germline V gene data show CDR1 as GTSNPN and CDR2 as SVGIG (reference sequence). CDR3 in amino acids: CAWSVHPGSTEAFF. CDR3 in DNA: TGTGCCTGGAGTGTACACCCCGGGAGCACTGAAGCTTTCTTT. Full variable domain (remainder filled in from reference TRBV30 and TRBJ1-1): SQTIHQWPATLVQPVGSPLSLECTVEGTSNPNLYWYRQAAGRGLQLLFYSVGIGQISSEVPQNLSASRPQDRQFILSSKKLLLSDSGFYLCAWSVHPGSTEAFFGQGTRLTVV.

The chain is built from TRBV19 and TRBJ2-7, with TRBD2 matching 10 bases. This CDR3 has 13 residues. CDR1 and CDR2 from the germline V gene are LNHDA and SQIVND (reference sequence). CDR3 amino acids: CAASSGGGYEQYF. Written as DNA, the CDR3 is TGTGCAGCCTCGAGCGGGGGGGGCTACGAGCAGTACTTC.

This rearrangement joins TRBV5-6 to TRBJ1-5; maybe TRBD1 (5 bases). The CDR3 has 16 amino acids. V dropped 5 bases and J dropped 2 bases, with 17 bases sitting between them. Germline CDR1 reads SGHDT; CDR2 reads YYEEEE. The CDR3 spells CASSSALTAGNQPQHF. CDR3 coding DNA: TGTGCCAGCAGTTCGGCCCTGACAGCAGGCAATCAGCCCCAGCATTTT.

The rearrangement links TRBV3-1 (or the pseudogene TRBV3-2) to TRBJ2-7, with 11 bases identical to TRBD2. The CDR3 is 16 amino acids. The V and J ends lost 4 bases and 0 bases, in that order; junction bases with no gene match: 5. Germline V gene data show CDR1 as LGHDT and CDR2 as YNNKEL (reference sequence). Here the CDR3 reads CASSPITSGSSYEQYF. DNA of the CDR3: TGTGCCAGCAGCCCGATCACTAGCGGGAGCTCCTACGAGCAGTACTTC.

The CDR3 sequence is CASSLPSNRGRALSTEAFF. CDR3 sequence (DNA): TGTGCCAGCAGCTTACCATCAAACAGGGGAAGGGCCCTTAGTACTGAAGCTTTCTTT. V gene TRBV7-2 combines with J gene TRBJ1-1; 7 nucleotides match TRBD1. J was trimmed by 5 bases and V by 2 bases; bases with no gene match: 20. The germline V gene encodes CDR1 SGHTA and CDR2 FQGNSA. CDR3 length equals 19 residues.

The J gene is TRBJ1-1, the V gene TRBV6-5, with D possibly TRBD1 on 5 matching bases. The CDR3 runs to 13 residues. CDR1 and CDR2 (germline): MNHEY, SVGAGI. V was shortened by 4 bases and J by 10 bases, with 16 bases between the two germline ends. The CDR3 spells CASSSYSGEGAFF. The CDR3 DNA reads TGTGCCAGCAGTTCCTATTCGGGGGAAGGAGCTTTCTTT.

The chain links TRBV5-1 to TRBJ2-3; 9 positions agree with TRBD2. V shed 0 bases, J shed 3 bases, and the junction held 5 bases outside the gene matches. The germline V gene encodes CDR1 SGHRS and CDR2 YFSETQ. CDR3 length: 16 amino acids. CDR3 in amino acids: CASSLGSSGNTDTQYF. CDR3 DNA: TGCGCCAGCAGCTTGGGGTCTAGCGGGAATACAGATACGCAGTATTTT. The variable domain in full, with the rest retrieved from reference TRBV5-1 and TRBJ2-3, is KAGVTQTPRYLIKTRGQQVTLSCSPISGHRSVSWYQQTPGQGLQFLFEYFSETQRNKGNFPGRFSGRQFSNSRSEMNVSTLELGDSALYLCASSLGSSGNTDTQYFGPGTRLTVL.

This sequence joins TRBV2 and TRBJ2-1; 10 nucleotides match TRBD2. Germline-derived CDR1 and CDR2 are SNHLY and FYNNEI. This CDR3 contains 14 residues. After removal of 10 bases from V and 5 bases from J, the junction contained 8 bases not matched to a gene. CDR3 protein: CATQRGGPHNEQFF. The CDR3 DNA sequence: TGTGCCACCCAGCGGGGGGGACCACACAATGAGCAGTTCTTC.

The DNA of the CDR3 is TGTGCCATCAGTGGGGGGGGTGCTAACCGAGATACGCAGTATTTT. Encoded protein: CAISGGGANRDTQYF. This chain joins TRBV10-3 and TRBJ2-3, with TRBD2 matching over 7 bases. CDR1 is ENHRY and CDR2 is SYGVKD in the germline V gene. The CDR3 length is 15 residues. Trimming cost V 4 bases and J 5 bases; bases outside gene matches: 9.

The chain joins TRBV7-9 to TRBJ2-2; 9 bases align to TRBD2. The V gene end was trimmed by 5 bases and the J gene end by 7 bases; junction bases not matched to a gene: 5. CDR3 length equals 14 residues. The germline V gene encodes CDR1 SEHNR and CDR2 FQNEAQ (reference sequence). The CDR3 spells CASSRSGRHGELFF. In DNA, the CDR3 is TGTGCCAGCAGCCGGAGCGGGAGGCACGGGGAGCTGTTTTTT.

CDR3 residues: CASSQSPDRAPQYF. The CDR3 DNA sequence: TGTGCCAGCAGCCAATCGCCGGACAGGGCACCACAGTACTTC. V gene TRBV16 combines with J gene TRBJ2-7, with 8 nucleotides matching TRBD1. The germline V gene encodes CDR1 KGHSY and CDR2 FQNENV. The CDR3 is made up of 14 amino acids. The V and J ends lost 0 bases and 10 bases, in that order; junction bases with no gene match: 8.

The chain links TRBV29-1 to TRBJ1-1; the D is unclear. CDR1 SQVTM and CDR2 ANQGSEA come from the germline V gene. Trimming left V 4 bases short and J 0 bases short, with 9 bases between. The CDR3 is 13 residues long. The CDR3 is CSVARHLNTEAFF. As DNA, the CDR3 is TGCAGCGTTGCGCGTCATTTGAACACTGAAGCTTTCTTT.

The chain couples TRBV2 to TRBJ2-2, with TRBD2 matching over 10 bases. The CDR3 has 13 residues. The germline gives CDR1 SNHLY, CDR2 FYNNEI. Trimming took 9 bases from V and 9 from J; bases not matched to a gene: 7. The DNA for the CDR3 is TGTGCCAGTAAAGCGGGGGGGCCCAGGGAGCTGTTTTTT. Translating gives CASKAGGPRELFF.

This clone was detected only a few times. V and J are TRBV7-6 and TRBJ2-2; a weak D match, TRBD1 (6 bases). Germline V CDR1 and CDR2: SGHVS, FNYEAQ. Deletions cut 0 bases from V and 1 base from J, with 6 bases between. The CDR3 is 15 amino acids. Here the CDR3 DNA reads TGTGCCAGCAGCTTAGCACAGGGGAACACCGGGGAGCTGTTTTTT. It codes for CASSLAQGNTGELFF.

The chain combines TRBV2 with TRBJ1-6; D may be TRBD1 (5 bases). V gave up 6 bases and J gave up 9 bases, with 12 bases separating them. Germline assignment: CDR1 SNHLY and CDR2 FYNNEI. The CDR3 has 13 amino acids. CDR3 sequence reads: CASRADSPSPLHF. The CDR3 region has the DNA TGTGCCAGCAGAGCAGACAGCCCTTCACCCCTCCACTTT. The full variable domain, with the rest looked up from reference TRBV2 and TRBJ1-6, is EPEVTQTPSHQVTQMGQEVILRCVPISNHLYFYWYRQILGQKVEFLVSFYNNEISEKSEIFDDQFSVERPDGSNFTLKIRSTKLEDSAMYFCASRADSPSPLHFGNGTRLTVT.

This clone was counted between two and nine times. This chain connects TRBV5-1 to TRBJ2-2; 8 nucleotides agree with TRBD1. Germline CDR1 reads SGHRS; CDR2 reads YFSETQ. The length of the CDR3 is 15 residues. The V segment lost 0 bases and the J segment 7 bases; nucleotides outside the gene matches: 5. The CDR3 spells CASSLASDRGGELFF. The DNA of the CDR3 is TGCGCCAGCAGCTTGGCCAGTGACAGGGGCGGGGAGCTGTTTTTT.